This entry features one T cell receptor beta chain sequence. This sample was included in a study of blood T cell repertoires in COVID-19. Background on the study: T cells, B-cell-depleted T cells, or PBMCs supplied cDNA or gDNA.

Clones were read by immunoSEQ multiplex PCR, and TCRdb kept only the in-frame ones, dropping some. Counted here are 250,000 or so clones, over 70% occurring once; the ten biggest clones make up more than 3%. Participants classified as exposed had met a COVID-19 case within 2 weeks before study entry. The receptor comes from a woman under 40 who had been exposed to COVID-19. The sequencing sample was made of PBMCs or T cells enriched from blood (not recorded which).

The CDR3 nucleotides read TGTGCCAGCAGTTCCCTTCCACCCCGCAGGGAGACCCAGTACTTC. Translating it yields CASSSLPPRRETQYF. The chain recombines TRBV27 with TRBJ2-5, with D uncertain. V was trimmed by 4 bases and J by 5 bases, leaving 17 bases between them. Germline assignment: CDR1 MNHEY and CDR2 SMNVEV (reference sequence). This CDR3 is built from 15 residues.